This entry describes one T cell receptor beta chain. Its target is not known. These data come from a study of beta chain features in type 1 diabetes. The study reverse transcribed the entire isolated RNA, so it sequenced expressed TCRB transcripts. TCRdb's copy holds only in-frame clones and misses some; the assay was immunoSEQ multiplex PCR. In the table there are around 250,000 clones, roughly 25% of which are singletons. Overall study results and limits: For Type 1 diabetes patients, all four CD4+ subsets carried TCRB CDR3s that were moderately but significantly shorter.

This clonotype was sampled from a young woman with type 1 diabetes. The sequenced sample was naive CD4+ T cells from blood.

For the CDR3, the DNA is TGTGCCTGGGGTACAGGGCCGGGCCGGAGGGATACGCAGTATTTT. Its translation is CAWGTGPGRRDTQYF. This chain joins TRBV30 and TRBJ2-3, with a possible D match to TRBD1 (6 bases). Germline CDR1 GTSNPN, CDR2 SVGIG (reference sequence). Trimming pared 5 bases from V and 6 bases from J, leaving 21 bases between. The CDR3 covers 15 residues. The full variable domain, completed using reference TRBV30 and TRBJ2-3, is SQTIHQWPATLVQPVGSPLSLECTVEGTSNPNLYWYRQAAGRGLQLLFYSVGIGQISSEVPQNLSASRPQDRQFILSSKKLLLSDSGFYLCAWGTGPGRRDTQYFGPGTRLTVL.